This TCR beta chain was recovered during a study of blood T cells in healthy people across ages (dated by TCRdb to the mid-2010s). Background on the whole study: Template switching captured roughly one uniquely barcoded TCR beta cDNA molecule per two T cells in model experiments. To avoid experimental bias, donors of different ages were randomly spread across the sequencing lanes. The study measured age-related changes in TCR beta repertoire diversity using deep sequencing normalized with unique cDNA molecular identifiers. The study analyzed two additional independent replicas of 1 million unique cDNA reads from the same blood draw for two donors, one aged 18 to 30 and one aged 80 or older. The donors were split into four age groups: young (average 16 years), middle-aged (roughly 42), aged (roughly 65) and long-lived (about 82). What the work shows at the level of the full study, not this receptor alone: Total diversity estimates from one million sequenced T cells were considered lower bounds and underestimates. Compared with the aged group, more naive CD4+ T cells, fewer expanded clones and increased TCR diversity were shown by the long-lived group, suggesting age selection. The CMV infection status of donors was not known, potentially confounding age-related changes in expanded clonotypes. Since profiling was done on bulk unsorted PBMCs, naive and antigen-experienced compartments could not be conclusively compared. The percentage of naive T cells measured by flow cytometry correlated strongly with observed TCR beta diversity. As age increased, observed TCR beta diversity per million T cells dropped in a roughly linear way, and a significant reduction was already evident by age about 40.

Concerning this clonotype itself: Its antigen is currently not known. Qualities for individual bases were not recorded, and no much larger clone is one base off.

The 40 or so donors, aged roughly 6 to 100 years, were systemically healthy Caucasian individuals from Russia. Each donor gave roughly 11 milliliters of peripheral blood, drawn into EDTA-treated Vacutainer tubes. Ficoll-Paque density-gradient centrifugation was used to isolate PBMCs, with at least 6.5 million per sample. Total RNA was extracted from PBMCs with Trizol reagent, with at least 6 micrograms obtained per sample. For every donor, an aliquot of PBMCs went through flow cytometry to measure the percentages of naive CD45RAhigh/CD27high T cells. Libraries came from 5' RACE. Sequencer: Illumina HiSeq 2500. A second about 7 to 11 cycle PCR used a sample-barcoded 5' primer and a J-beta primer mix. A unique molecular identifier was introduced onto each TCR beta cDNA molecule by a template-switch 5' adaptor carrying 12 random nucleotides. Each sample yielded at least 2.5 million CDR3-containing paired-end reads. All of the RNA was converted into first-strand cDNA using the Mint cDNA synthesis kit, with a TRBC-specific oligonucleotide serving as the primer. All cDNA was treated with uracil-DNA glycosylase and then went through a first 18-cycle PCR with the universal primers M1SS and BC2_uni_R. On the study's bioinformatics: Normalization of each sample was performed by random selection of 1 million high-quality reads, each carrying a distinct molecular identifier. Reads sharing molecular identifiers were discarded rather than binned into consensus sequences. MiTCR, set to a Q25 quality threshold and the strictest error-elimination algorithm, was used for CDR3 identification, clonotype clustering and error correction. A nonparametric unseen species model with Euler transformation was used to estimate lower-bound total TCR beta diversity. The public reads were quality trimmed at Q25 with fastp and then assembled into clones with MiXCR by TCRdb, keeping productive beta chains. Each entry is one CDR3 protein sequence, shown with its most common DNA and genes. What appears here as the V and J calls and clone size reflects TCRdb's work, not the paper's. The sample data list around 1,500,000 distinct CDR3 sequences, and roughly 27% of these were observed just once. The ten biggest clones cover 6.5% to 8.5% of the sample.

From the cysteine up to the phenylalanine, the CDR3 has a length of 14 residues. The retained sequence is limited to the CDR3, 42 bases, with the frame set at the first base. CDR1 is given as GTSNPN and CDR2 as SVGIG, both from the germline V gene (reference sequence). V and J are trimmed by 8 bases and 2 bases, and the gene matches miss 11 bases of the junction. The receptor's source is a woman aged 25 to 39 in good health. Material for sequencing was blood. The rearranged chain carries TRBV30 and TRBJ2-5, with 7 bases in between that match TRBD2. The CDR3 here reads CAVSGLAVQETQYF. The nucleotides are TGTGCCGTAAGCGGGCTAGCGGTACAAGAGACCCAGTACTTC.